What follows are 30 T cell receptor beta chains derived from one specimen sequenced in a study of siplizumab effects on memory and regulatory T cells. The assay was immunoSEQ multiplex PCR, and TCRdb's table has in-frame clones only and misses some. Seen here are approximately 98,000 clones, around 94% observed once, and the top ten hold roughly 1.3%. The source material was non-Treg CD4+ T cells sorted from blood. The receptor source for this set is a human donor in good health.

The gene calls are TRBV30 and TRBJ1-5, with a weak D call TRBD1 (6 bases). The CDR3 runs 14 residues. CDR1 and CDR2 (germline): GTSNPN, SVGIG (reference sequence). V lost 3 bases and J 1 base, leaving 10 bases between the germline ends. CDR3 sequence: CAWSGGRSNQPQHF. CDR3 bases: TGTGCCTGGAGCGGGGGGCGAAGCAATCAGCCCCAGCATTTT.

The chain employs TRBV21-1 and TRBJ2-1; the table's TRBD2 call for D was not verified on the DNA. TRBV21-1 is listed as a pseudogene. The CDR3 consists of 14 residues. CDR3 region: CASAREREWCEQFF. The CDR3 nucleotides are TGTGCCAGCGCTAGAGAGCGGGAGTGGTGTGAGCAGTTCTTC.

The chain joins TRBV15 to TRBJ2-1; 7 bases are a match to TRBD2. In germline, CDR1 is LNHNV, CDR2 YYDKDF (reference sequence). The CDR3 sequence is 17 residues long. V dropped 4 bases and J dropped 0; count of bases not matched to a gene: 9. The CDR3 nucleotides are TGTGCCACCAGCAACGAACTAGCGCCGAGCTCCTACAATGAGCAGTTCTTC. It codes for CATSNELAPSSYNEQFF.

J is TRBJ2-3 and V is TRBV7-2; the D is unclear. Trimming pared 6 bases from V and 4 bases from J, leaving 8 bases between. Germline lookup yields CDR1 SGHTA and CDR2 FQGNSA. This CDR3 spans 12 amino acids. The DNA for the CDR3 is TGTGCCAGCAGTTCGAACGCAGATACGCAGTATTTT. It codes for CASSSNADTQYF.

The V and J genes are TRBV5-1 and TRBJ2-3; 12 bases are shared with TRBD2. J was trimmed by 4 bases and V by 4 bases; bases with no gene match: 4. The CDR3 contains 15 residues. Germline CDR1 and CDR2: SGHRS and YFSETQ. The CDR3 bases are TGCGCCAGCAGCCCGACTAGCGGGAGTGCAGATACGCAGTATTTT. This gives the protein CASSPTSGSADTQYF.

The CDR3 region is CASSHFDRAVDTQYF. The CDR3 region has the DNA TGCGCCAGCAGCCATTTCGACAGGGCGGTAGATACGCAGTATTTT. V gene TRBV5-1 combines with J gene TRBJ2-3; TRBD1 matches 7 bases. The J segment lost 5 bases and the V segment lost 4 bases, leaving 10 bases of the junction unmatched. Germline V gene lookup returns CDR1 SGHRS and CDR2 YFSETQ. The CDR3 spans 15 residues.

This rearrangement joins TRBV30 to TRBJ1-2; TRBD1 is a possible D gene (6 bases). Trimming removed 5 bases at V and 6 bases at J, with 19 bases between. Germline CDR1 reads GTSNPN; CDR2 reads SVGIG (reference sequence). The CDR3 runs to 14 residues. The CDR3 loop is CAWLRVGGPNGYTF. The CDR3 DNA sequence: TGTGCCTGGCTCCGGGTGGGGGGCCCTAATGGCTACACCTTC.

The chain couples TRBV18 to TRBJ2-7, with D tentatively TRBD1 (6 bases). The CDR3 runs to 13 residues. V was trimmed by 5 bases and J by 3 bases, leaving 11 bases between them. Germline V gives CDR1 KGHSH, CDR2 LQKENI. CDR3 coding DNA: TGTGCCAGCTCATCCGGACAGTACTACGAGCAGTACTTC. Translation gives CASSSGQYYEQYF.

This clone has just one count. V usage is TRBV30 and J usage is TRBJ1-4; D is unclear. Germline values: CDR1 GTSNPN, CDR2 SVGIG (reference sequence). This CDR3 contains 13 residues. Trimming stripped 0 bases from V and 4 bases from J, with 6 bases between. CDR3 sequence (DNA): TGTGCCTGGAGTGTACAACTTAATGAAAAACTGTTTTTT. It encodes CAWSVQLNEKLFF.

This chain connects TRBV19 to TRBJ2-1, with 13 bases lining up with TRBD2. V was clipped by 3 bases and J by 11 bases; unmatched bases: 13. In germline, CDR1 is LNHDA, CDR2 SQIVND (reference sequence). This CDR3 has 17 residues. CDR3 nucleotides: TGTGCCAGTAGTATTGTCCCTAGGACTAGCGGGAGAGACAAGCAGTTCTTC. This encodes CASSIVPRTSGRDKQFF.

The V call is TRBV2, the J call TRBJ1-5; TRBD1 matches 7 bases. Unmatched junction bases numbered 12, after V lost 6 bases and J lost 7 bases. The CDR3 is 15 residues long. Per germline, CDR1 SNHLY and CDR2 FYNNEI. CDR3: CASSEHRGVSQPQHF. The DNA for the CDR3 is TGTGCCAGCAGCGAACACAGGGGTGTATCCCAGCCCCAGCATTTT.

This clone appeared once. The rearrangement uses TRBV29-1 and TRBJ1-2; D unclear. The CDR3 length is 11 residues. The germline V and J ends were trimmed by 3 bases and 7 bases, with 9 bases remaining between them. In germline, CDR1 is SQVTM, CDR2 ANQGSEA. The CDR3 loop reads CSVEKHSGYTF. CDR3 in DNA: TGCAGCGTTGAGAAACATAGTGGCTACACCTTC. Full variable domain (remainder filled in from reference TRBV29-1 and TRBJ1-2): SAVISQKPSRDICQRGTSLTIQCQVDSQVTMMFWYRQQPGQSLTLIATANQGSEATYESGFVIDKFPISRPNLTFSTLTVSNMSPEDSSIYLCSVEKHSGYTFGSGTRLTVV.

V usage is TRBV4-1 and J usage is TRBJ2-3; weak D call: TRBD2 (5 bases). This CDR3 is built from 13 residues. V was pared by 5 bases and J by 0 bases, with 6 bases between. Germline values: CDR1 MGHRA, CDR2 YSYEKL. CDR3 nucleotides: TGCGCCAGCAGCTGGACTAGCACAGATACGCAGTATTTT. As protein: CASSWTSTDTQYF.

The chain employs TRBV18 and TRBJ2-3; D is ambiguous. This CDR3 contains 17 residues. Trimming shortened V by 0 bases and J by 0 bases, and 13 bases separated the two germline ends. The germline gives CDR1 KGHSH, CDR2 LQKENI. The CDR3 spells CASSPPVLGVSTDTQYF. The CDR3 coding sequence is TGTGCCAGCTCACCACCGGTATTGGGCGTCAGCACAGATACGCAGTATTTT.

This clone came up a few times. The V call is TRBV19, the J call TRBJ2-3, with 14 bases aligning to TRBD2. This CDR3 comprises 15 residues. Germline CDR1 is LNHDA and CDR2 is SQIVND (reference sequence). Trimming at V came to 7 bases and at J to 12 bases, leaving 12 bases not matched to a gene. CDR3 in amino acids: CASTPTSGRATGQYF. CDR3 coding DNA: TGTGCCAGTACCCCGACTAGCGGGAGGGCCACGGGTCAGTATTTT. Together with reference TRBV19 and TRBJ2-3, the CDR3 gives the full variable domain: DGGITQSPKYLFRKEGQNVTLSCEQNLNHDAMYWYRQDPGQGLRLIYYSQIVNDFQKGDIAEGYSVSREKKESFPLTVTSAQKNPTAFYLCASTPTSGRATGQYFGPGTRLTVL.

The chain combines TRBV7-3 with TRBJ2-5; 9 bases fit TRBD1. Germline CDR1 reads SGHTA; CDR2 reads FQGTGA. V was pared by 10 bases and J by 6 bases, with 12 bases of the junction left unmatched. The CDR3 has 14 residues. CDR3 protein: CAKYAGQGKKTQYF. CDR3 DNA sequence: TGTGCCAAGTACGCGGGACAGGGTAAAAAGACCCAGTACTTC.

The chain combines TRBV15 with TRBJ1-1; D unclear. V lost 1 base to trimming and J lost 1 base, with 7 bases between them. Germline CDR1 and CDR2: LNHNV and YYDKDF (reference sequence). This CDR3 is built from 14 residues. The DNA for the CDR3 is TGTGCCACCAGCAGAGTGTCCAGGAACACTGAAGCTTTCTTT. Translated: CATSRVSRNTEAFF.

The chain employs TRBV11-2 and TRBJ2-6, with a tentative D call TRBD1 (6 bases). The V and J ends lost 6 bases and 0 bases respectively, with 15 bases between them. The CDR3 spans 17 residues. Germline lookup yields CDR1 SGHAT and CDR2 FQNNGV. DNA of the CDR3: TGTGCCAGCAGGAGGGCAGGGGCAAGCTCTGGGGCCAACGTCCTGACTTTC. Amino acids: CASRRAGASSGANVLTF.

The genes are TRBV19 and TRBJ1-3, with unresolved D. Trimming removed 7 bases at V and 0 bases at J, with 10 bases between. CDR1 and CDR2 from the germline V gene are LNHDA and SQIVND (reference sequence). There are 14 residues in the CDR3. The CDR3 nucleotides are TGTGCCAGTAATCCGGGCAGCTCTGGAAACACCATATATTTT. As protein: CASNPGSSGNTIYF.

The rearrangement links TRBV5-1 to TRBJ2-7; TRBD1 is a possible D gene (5 bases). Trimming left V 2 bases short and J 8 bases short, with 17 bases between. CDR3 length: 14 amino acids. CDR1 and CDR2 (germline): SGHRS, YFSETQ. The CDR3 sequence: CASSFQNQGNQQYF. DNA for the CDR3: TGCGCCAGCAGCTTCCAAAACCAGGGAAACCAGCAGTACTTC.

V and J are TRBV29-1 and TRBJ1-1; 7 bases agree with TRBD1. Germline CDR1 is SQVTM and CDR2 is ANQGSEA. V was clipped by 4 bases and J by 5 bases; unmatched bases: 7. This CDR3 is 13 amino acids long. As DNA, the CDR3 is TGCAGCGTTGGAAGGGGGCGAGGAACTGAAGCTTTCTTT. Its translation: CSVGRGRGTEAFF.

The chain employs TRBV6-9 and TRBJ2-1; 8 bases are a match to TRBD2. Germline CDR1 and CDR2: MNHGY and SVAAGI. Trimming removed 6 bases from V and 9 bases from J; junction bases left unmatched: 7. The CDR3 contains 13 residues. The CDR3 DNA reads TGTGCCAGCAGACGAGCGGGAGTGGGTGAGCAGTTCTTC. Translating it yields CASRRAGVGEQFF.

The rearrangement links TRBV15 to TRBJ2-1, with 11 bases that match TRBD2. CDR3 length: 17 amino acids. Per germline, CDR1 LNHNV and CDR2 YYDKDF (reference sequence). J lost 6 bases, V lost 2 bases, and 9 bases had no gene match. The CDR3 is CATSRTSIAGGPNEQFF. The CDR3 nucleotides read TGTGCCACCAGCAGAACGTCTATAGCGGGAGGGCCCAATGAGCAGTTCTTC.

The chain has TRBV25-1 and TRBJ2-3, with TRBD2 matching over 13 bases. The length of the CDR3 is 16 residues. Germline CDR1 MGHDK, CDR2 SYGVNS. V gave up 4 bases and J gave up 3 bases; unmatched junction bases: 4. The CDR3 region has the DNA TGTGCCAGCAGTGGGCGGGGACTAGCGGGAACAGATACGCAGTATTTT. The encoded protein is CASSGRGLAGTDTQYF.

The rearrangement joins TRBV18 to TRBJ2-7; maybe TRBD1 (5 bases). V was trimmed by 4 bases and J by 2 bases, leaving 15 bases between them. Germline V gene data show CDR1 as KGHSH and CDR2 as LQKENI. The CDR3 spans 15 residues. CDR3 residues: CASSQTTAEAYEQYF. Written as DNA, the CDR3 is TGTGCCAGCTCACAAACGACAGCTGAAGCCTACGAGCAGTACTTC. The full variable domain, rest sourced from reference TRBV18 and TRBJ2-7, is NAGVMQNPRHLVRRRGQEARLRCSPMKGHSHVYWYRQLPEEGLKFMVYLQKENIIDESGMPKERFSAEFPKEGPSILRIQQVVRGDSAAYFCASSQTTAEAYEQYFGPGTRLTVT.

The genes are TRBV5-4 and TRBJ2-5; 8 bases fit TRBD1. J gave up 2 bases and V 4 bases, and 4 bases lay outside the gene matches. Germline loops: CDR1 SGHNT, CDR2 YYREEE (reference sequence). CDR3 length: 14 residues. CDR3 protein: CASSVRTGQETQYF. The CDR3 bases are TGTGCCAGCAGCGTCCGGACAGGGCAAGAGACCCAGTACTTC.

The chain has TRBV2 and TRBJ1-4, with D uncertain. The CDR3 loop spans 16 amino acids. Germline V gives CDR1 SNHLY, CDR2 FYNNEI. V lost 0 bases and J 0 bases, leaving 8 bases between the germline ends. The CDR3 region has the DNA TGTGCCAGCAGTGAAGCGCGCCGGGCAACTAATGAAAAACTGTTTTTT. As protein: CASSEARRATNEKLFF.

The chain links TRBV6-1 to TRBJ2-7, with 7 bases identical to TRBD1. The trim removed 9 bases at V and 1 base at J, leaving 12 bases unmatched. Germline assignment: CDR1 MNHNS and CDR2 SASEGT. The CDR3 is 15 residues long. The CDR3 DNA reads TGTGCCAGTCAACGAACCCGGGACAGTTCCTACGAGCAGTACTTC. Its protein is CASQRTRDSSYEQYF.

The table lists this clone with a count of one. The chain links TRBV7-2 to TRBJ1-2; D call uncertain. CDR1 and CDR2 from the germline V gene are SGHTA and FQGNSA. The CDR3 runs 11 residues. V lost 1 base, J lost 13 bases, and 10 bases lay in between. This chain's CDR3 is CASSLVRPPTF. CDR3 coding DNA: TGTGCCAGCAGCTTAGTCAGGCCCCCCACCTTC.

This chain connects TRBV5-4 to TRBJ2-7; D is unclear. CDR1 SGHNT and CDR2 YYREEE come from the germline V gene (reference sequence). This CDR3 has 14 residues. The V gene lost 0 bases and the J gene lost 0 bases, with 7 bases spanning the gap. CDR3 DNA sequence: TGTGCCAGCAGCTTGGGCCTATCCTCCTACGAGCAGTACTTC. Its translation is CASSLGLSSYEQYF.